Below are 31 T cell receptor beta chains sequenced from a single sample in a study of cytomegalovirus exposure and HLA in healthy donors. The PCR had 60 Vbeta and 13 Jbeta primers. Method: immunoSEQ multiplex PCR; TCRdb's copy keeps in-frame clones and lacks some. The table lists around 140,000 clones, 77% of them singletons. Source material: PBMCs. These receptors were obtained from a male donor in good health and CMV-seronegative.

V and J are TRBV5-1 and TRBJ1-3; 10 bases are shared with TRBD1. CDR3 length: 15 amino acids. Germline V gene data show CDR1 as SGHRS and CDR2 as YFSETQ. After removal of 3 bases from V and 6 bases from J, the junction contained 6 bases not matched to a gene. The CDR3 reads CASSYGQGVTNTIYF. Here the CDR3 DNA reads TGCGCCAGCAGCTATGGACAGGGGGTGACAAACACCATATATTTT. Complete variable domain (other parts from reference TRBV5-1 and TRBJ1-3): KAGVTQTPRYLIKTRGQQVTLSCSPISGHRSVSWYQQTPGQGLQFLFEYFSETQRNKGNFPGRFSGRQFSNSRSEMNVSTLELGDSALYLCASSYGQGVTNTIYFGEGSWLTVV.

The CDR3 sequence: CASILAPSANYEQYF. The CDR3 DNA follows: TGTGCCAGCATCCTGGCGCCTAGCGCAAACTACGAGCAGTACTTC. This sequence joins TRBV11-2 and TRBJ2-7; TRBD2 might be the D (6 bases). The CDR3 is made up of 15 amino acids. From germline, CDR1 is SGHAT and CDR2 FQNNGV. Trimming removed 7 bases from V and 3 bases from J, with 19 bases in between.

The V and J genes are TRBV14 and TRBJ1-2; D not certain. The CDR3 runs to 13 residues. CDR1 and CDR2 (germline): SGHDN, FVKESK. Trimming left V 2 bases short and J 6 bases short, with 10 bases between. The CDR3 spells CASSQTGRDGYTF. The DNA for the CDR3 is TGTGCCAGCAGCCAAACGGGGAGAGATGGCTACACCTTC.

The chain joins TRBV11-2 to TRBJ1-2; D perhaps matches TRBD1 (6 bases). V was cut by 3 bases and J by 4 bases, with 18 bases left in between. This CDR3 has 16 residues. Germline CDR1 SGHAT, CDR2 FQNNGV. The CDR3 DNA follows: TGTGCCAGCAGCTTTTTGACAGGCCTGGCCCCCTATGGCTACACCTTC. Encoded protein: CASSFLTGLAPYGYTF.

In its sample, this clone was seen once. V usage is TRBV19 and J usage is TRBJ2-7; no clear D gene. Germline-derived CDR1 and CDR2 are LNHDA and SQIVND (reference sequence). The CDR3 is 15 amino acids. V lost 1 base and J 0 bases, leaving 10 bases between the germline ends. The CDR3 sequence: CASSIAAGVSYEQYF. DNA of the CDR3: TGTGCCAGTAGTATAGCTGCAGGCGTCTCCTACGAGCAGTACTTC.

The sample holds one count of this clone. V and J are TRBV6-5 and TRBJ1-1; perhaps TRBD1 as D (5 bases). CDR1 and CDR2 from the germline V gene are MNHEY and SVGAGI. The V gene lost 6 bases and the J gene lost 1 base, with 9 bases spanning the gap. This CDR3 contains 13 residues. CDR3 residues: CASRITGNTEAFF. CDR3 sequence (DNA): TGTGCCAGCAGGATTACAGGGAACACTGAAGCTTTCTTT.

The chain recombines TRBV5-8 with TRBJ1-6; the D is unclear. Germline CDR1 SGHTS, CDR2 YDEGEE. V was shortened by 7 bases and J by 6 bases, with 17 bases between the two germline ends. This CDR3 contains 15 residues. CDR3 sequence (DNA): TGTGCCAGCCCTTTCCCATCAGTTCCTAATTCACCCCTCCACTTT. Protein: CASPFPSVPNSPLHF.

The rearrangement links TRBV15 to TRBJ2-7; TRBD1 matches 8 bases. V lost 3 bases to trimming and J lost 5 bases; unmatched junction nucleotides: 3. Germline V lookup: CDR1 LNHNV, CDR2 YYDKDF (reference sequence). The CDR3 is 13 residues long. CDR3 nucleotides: TGTGCCACCAGCAGCCTACAGGGGGACGAGCAGTACTTC. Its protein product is CATSSLQGDEQYF.

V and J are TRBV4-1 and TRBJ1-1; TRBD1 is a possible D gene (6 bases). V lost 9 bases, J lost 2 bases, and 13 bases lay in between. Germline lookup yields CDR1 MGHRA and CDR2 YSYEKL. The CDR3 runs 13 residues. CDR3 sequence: CASYGQTNTEAFF. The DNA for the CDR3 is TGCGCCAGTTACGGACAGACCAACACTGAAGCTTTCTTT.

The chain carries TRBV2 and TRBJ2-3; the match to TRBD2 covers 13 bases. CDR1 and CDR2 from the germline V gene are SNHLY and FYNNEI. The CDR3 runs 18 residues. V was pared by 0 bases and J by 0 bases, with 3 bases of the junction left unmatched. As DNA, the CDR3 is TGTGCCAGCAGTGAAGCAGGACTAGCGGGGGTTAGCACAGATACGCAGTATTTT. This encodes CASSEAGLAGVSTDTQYF.

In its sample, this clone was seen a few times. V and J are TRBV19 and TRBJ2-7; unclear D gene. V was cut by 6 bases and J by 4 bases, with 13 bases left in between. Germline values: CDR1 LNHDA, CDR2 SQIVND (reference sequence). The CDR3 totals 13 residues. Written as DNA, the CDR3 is TGTGCCAGTAGCCCGGGTCTACTTTACGAGCAGTACTTC. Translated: CASSPGLLYEQYF.

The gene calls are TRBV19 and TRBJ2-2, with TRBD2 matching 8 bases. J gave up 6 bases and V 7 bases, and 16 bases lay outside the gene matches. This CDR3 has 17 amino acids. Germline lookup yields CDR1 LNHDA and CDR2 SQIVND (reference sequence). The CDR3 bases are TGTGCCAGTATCGCTCCGGGACTAGTCCCCCATGCCGGGGAGCTGTTTTTT. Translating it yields CASIAPGLVPHAGELFF.

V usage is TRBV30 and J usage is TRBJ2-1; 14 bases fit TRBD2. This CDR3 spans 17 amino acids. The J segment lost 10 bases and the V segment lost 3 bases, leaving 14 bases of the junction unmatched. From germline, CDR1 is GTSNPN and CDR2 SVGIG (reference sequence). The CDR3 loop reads CAWRVRPTSGRAGEQFF. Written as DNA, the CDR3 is TGTGCCTGGAGAGTCCGTCCGACTAGCGGGAGGGCCGGGGAGCAGTTCTTC. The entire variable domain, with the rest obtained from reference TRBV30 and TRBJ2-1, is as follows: SQTIHQWPATLVQPVGSPLSLECTVEGTSNPNLYWYRQAAGRGLQLLFYSVGIGQISSEVPQNLSASRPQDRQFILSSKKLLLSDSGFYLCAWRVRPTSGRAGEQFFGPGTRLTVL.

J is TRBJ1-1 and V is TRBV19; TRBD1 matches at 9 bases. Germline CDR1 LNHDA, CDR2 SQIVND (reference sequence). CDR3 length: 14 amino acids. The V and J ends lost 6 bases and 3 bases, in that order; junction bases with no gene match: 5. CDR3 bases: TGTGCCAGTAGACGGGACAGGGTGTACACTGAAGCTTTCTTT. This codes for CASRRDRVYTEAFF.

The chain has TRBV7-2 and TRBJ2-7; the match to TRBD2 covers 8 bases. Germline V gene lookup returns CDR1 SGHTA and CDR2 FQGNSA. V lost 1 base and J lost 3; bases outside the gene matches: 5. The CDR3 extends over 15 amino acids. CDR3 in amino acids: CASSLVASGRYEQYF. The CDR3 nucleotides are TGTGCCAGCAGCTTAGTGGCTAGCGGGCGCTACGAGCAGTACTTC.

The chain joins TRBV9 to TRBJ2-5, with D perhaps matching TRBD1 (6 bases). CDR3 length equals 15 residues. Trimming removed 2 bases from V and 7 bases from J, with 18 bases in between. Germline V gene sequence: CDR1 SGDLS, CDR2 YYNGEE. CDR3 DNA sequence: TGTGCCAGCAGCGTTAGTGGGGCCCGAGGGGGGACCCAGTACTTC. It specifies CASSVSGARGGTQYF.

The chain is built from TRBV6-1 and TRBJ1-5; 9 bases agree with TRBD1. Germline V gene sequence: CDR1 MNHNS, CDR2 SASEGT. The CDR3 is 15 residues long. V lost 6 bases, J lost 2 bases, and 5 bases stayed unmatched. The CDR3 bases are TGTGCCAGCAGCTCGGACAGGGGAGGCAATCAGCCCCAGCATTTT. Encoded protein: CASSSDRGGNQPQHF.

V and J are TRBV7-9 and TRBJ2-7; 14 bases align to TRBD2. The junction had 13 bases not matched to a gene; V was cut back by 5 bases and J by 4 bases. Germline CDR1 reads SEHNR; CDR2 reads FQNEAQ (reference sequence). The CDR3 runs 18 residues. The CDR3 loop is CASSPRFGLAGGRYEQYF. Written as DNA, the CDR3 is TGTGCCAGCAGCCCAAGGTTTGGACTAGCGGGAGGTCGGTACGAGCAGTACTTC.

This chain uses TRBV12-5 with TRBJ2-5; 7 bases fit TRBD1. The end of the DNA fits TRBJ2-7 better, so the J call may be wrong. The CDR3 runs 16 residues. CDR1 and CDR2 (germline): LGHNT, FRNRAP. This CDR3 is CASGFANRGRSYEQYF. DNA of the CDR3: TGTGCTAGTGGTTTCGCCAACAGGGGTCGGTCCTACGAGCAGTACTTC.

CDR3: CASSPGLAELAKNIQYF. CDR3 DNA: TGTGCCAGCAGCCCGGGACTAGCGGAACTAGCCAAAAACATTCAGTACTTC. This chain joins TRBV7-9 and TRBJ2-4; TRBD2 agrees at 11 bases. The CDR3 is 17 residues long. Germline V gene sequence: CDR1 SEHNR, CDR2 FQNEAQ (reference sequence). After removal of 5 bases from V and 0 bases from J, the junction contained 6 bases not matched to a gene.

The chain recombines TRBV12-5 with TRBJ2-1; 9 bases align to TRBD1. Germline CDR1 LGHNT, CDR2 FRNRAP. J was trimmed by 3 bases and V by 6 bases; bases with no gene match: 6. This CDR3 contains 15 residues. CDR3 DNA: TGTGCTAGTGGCTGGGGACAGGGTAACTACAATGAGCAGTTCTTC. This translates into CASGWGQGNYNEQFF.

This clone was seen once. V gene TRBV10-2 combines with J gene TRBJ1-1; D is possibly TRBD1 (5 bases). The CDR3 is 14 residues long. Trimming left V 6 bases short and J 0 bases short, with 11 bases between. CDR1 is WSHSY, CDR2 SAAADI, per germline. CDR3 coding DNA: TGCGCCAGCAGCCTGACAGCGATGAACACTGAAGCTTTCTTT. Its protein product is CASSLTAMNTEAFF.

As DNA, the CDR3 is TGTGCCAGCAGTTTAGGGGCAGGTTCCTACAATGAGCAGTTCTTC. This gives the protein CASSLGAGSYNEQFF. This sequence joins TRBV27 and TRBJ2-1; tentative D call: TRBD1 (5 bases). V lost 2 bases and J 1 base, leaving 9 bases between the germline ends. Germline-derived CDR1 and CDR2 are MNHEY and SMNVEV (reference sequence). This CDR3 has 15 amino acids.

Here the CDR3 reads CASSDPAGGPADTQYF. CDR3 DNA: TGTGCCAGCAGTGACCCAGCGGGAGGGCCGGCAGATACGCAGTATTTT. V gene TRBV25-1 combines with J gene TRBJ2-3; 10 bases fit TRBD2. The CDR3 length is 16 residues. Per germline, CDR1 MGHDK and CDR2 SYGVNS. With 3 bases clipped from V and 4 bases from J, the junction kept 7 bases outside the gene matches.

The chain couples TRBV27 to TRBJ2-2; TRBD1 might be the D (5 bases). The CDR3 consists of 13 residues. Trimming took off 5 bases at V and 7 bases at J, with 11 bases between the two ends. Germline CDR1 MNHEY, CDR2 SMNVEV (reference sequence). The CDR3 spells CASSLQDGGELFF. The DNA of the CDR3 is TGTGCCAGCAGTCTACAGGACGGCGGGGAGCTGTTTTTT.

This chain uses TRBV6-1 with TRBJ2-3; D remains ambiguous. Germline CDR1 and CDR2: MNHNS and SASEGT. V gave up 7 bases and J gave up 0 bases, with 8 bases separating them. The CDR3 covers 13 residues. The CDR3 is CASKPSSTDTQYF. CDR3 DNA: TGTGCCAGCAAGCCCTCTAGCACAGATACGCAGTATTTT.

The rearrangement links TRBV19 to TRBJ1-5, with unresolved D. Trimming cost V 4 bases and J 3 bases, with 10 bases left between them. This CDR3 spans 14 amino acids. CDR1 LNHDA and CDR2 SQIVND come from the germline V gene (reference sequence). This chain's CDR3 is CASSNAGSNQPQHF. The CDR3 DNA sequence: TGTGCCAGTAGTAATGCAGGATCCAATCAGCCCCAGCATTTT.

For the CDR3, the DNA is TGTGCCACCAGCAGAGGGCGAGGGGGTGGCCAAGAGACCCAGTACTTC. It specifies CATSRGRGGGQETQYF. The V and J genes are TRBV15 and TRBJ2-5, with D perhaps matching TRBD1 (6 bases). Germline CDR1 and CDR2: LNHNV and YYDKDF (reference sequence). The V and J ends lost 1 base and 1 base respectively, with 13 bases between them. The CDR3 is 16 amino acids.

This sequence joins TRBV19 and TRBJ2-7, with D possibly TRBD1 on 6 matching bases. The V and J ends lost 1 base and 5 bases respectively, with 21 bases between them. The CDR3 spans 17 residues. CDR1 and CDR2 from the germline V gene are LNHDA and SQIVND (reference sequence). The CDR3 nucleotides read TGTGCCAGTAGTATAGTTAAGAGGACAGCTGATCTCCACGAGCAGTACTTC. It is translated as CASSIVKRTADLHEQYF.

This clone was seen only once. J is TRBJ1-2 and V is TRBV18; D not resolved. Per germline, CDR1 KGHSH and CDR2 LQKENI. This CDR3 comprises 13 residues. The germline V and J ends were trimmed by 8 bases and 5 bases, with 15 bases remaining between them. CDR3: CASTLRENYGYTF. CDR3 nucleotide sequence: TGTGCCAGCACCCTAAGAGAAAATTATGGCTACACCTTC.

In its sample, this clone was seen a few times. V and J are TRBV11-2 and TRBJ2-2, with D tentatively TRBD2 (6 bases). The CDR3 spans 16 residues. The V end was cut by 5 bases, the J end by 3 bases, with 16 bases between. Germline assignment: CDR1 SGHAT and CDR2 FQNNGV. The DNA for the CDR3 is TGTGCCAGCAGCCCCCCCAGCGGGCCCTACACCGGGGAGCTGTTTTTT. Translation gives CASSPPSGPYTGELFF.